This T cell receptor beta chain was sequenced during a study of identifying expanded T cells in peripheral blood. Data came from immunoSEQ multiplex PCR; TCRdb stores just in-frame clones and leaves some out. The profile shows 70,000 to 95,000 clones, about nine tenths of them singletons. CDR3 size: 14 residues. Germline assignment: CDR1 MNHEY and CDR2 SMNVEV (reference sequence). V lost 7 bases, J lost 7 bases, and 16 bases lay in between. Healthy donors had no documented immune events, such as infections, while sampled. Sequencing used blood. The source of this sequence is a person aged 18 to 70 in good health. The rearrangement uses TRBV27 and TRBJ2-2; D remains ambiguous. CDR3 protein: CASKSIGVNGELFF. CDR3 nucleotides: TGTGCCAGCAAGTCGATTGGGGTAAACGGGGAGCTGTTTTTT.